This TCR beta chain is from a study of technical replicates of blood from several donors. The method was immunoSEQ multiplex PCR; TCRdb's version includes in-frame clones alone and lacks a portion of them. The sample lists some 71,000 clones; 95% to 98% were seen once. V lost 6 bases and J lost 7, with 9 bases in between. Germline lookup yields CDR1 LNHDA and CDR2 SQIVND (reference sequence). CDR3 length equals 12 residues. This TCR was recovered from a human donor in good health. Sequencing was done on a sample of T cells isolated from PBMCs. The rearrangement uses TRBV19 and TRBJ1-4; maybe TRBD1 (6 bases). The CDR3 DNA reads TGTGCCAGTAGACAGGGTTTTGAAAAACTGTTTTTT. It is translated as CASRQGFEKLFF.